One T cell receptor (beta chain) is described in this entry. Its antigen is not identified. Other DNA variants within this sample encode the same CDR3. These data originate in a study of brain T cells in children with intractable seizures. Patients received at least one anti-epileptic drug before surgery. The germline CDR1 and CDR2 sequences are MGHRA and YSYEKL. This CDR3 comprises 15 residues. V lost 4 bases and J 0 bases, leaving 12 bases between the germline ends. Study-level results: Patients' HCMV serostatus was unknown; virus specificity rests on CDR3 similarity alone.

Assay used: immunoSEQ multiplex PCR; TCRdb lists only in-frame clones, some missing. This table has roughly 80,000 clones, under 95% appearing once. The receptor's source is a girl aged 2 to 10 with Rasmussen encephalitis and intractable seizures. The chain carries TRBV4-1 and TRBJ1-2; D is possibly TRBD1 (5 bases). The specimen comprised peripheral blood, sampled at surgery. This chain's CDR3 is CASSLGTATNYGYTF. The CDR3 DNA reads as TGCGCCAGCAGCCTTGGGACGGCAACTAACTATGGCTACACCTTC.